This T cell receptor (beta chain) was found in a study of OX40 agonist ivuxolimab in advanced cancers. Study-level points and caveats: Relative to CD4+, CD8+ T cells held more expanded clones on average.

Patients with autoimmune history or systemic immunosuppression were excluded. Using immunoSEQ multiplex PCR, the repertoire was profiled, and TCRdb retains in-frame clones only, with some absent. Altogether over 30,000 clones are present, approximately 80% being singletons, with the ten largest covering 8.5% to 14%. Details on this clone: Its matching antigen is unknown.

CDR3 length: 14 amino acids. V gave up 2 bases and J gave up 6 bases, with 11 bases separating them. Per germline, CDR1 LNHDA and CDR2 SQIVND (reference sequence). The receptor's source is an adult with an advanced solid tumor such as melanoma, head and neck, liver or kidney cancer. The sample consisted of CD4+ or CD8+ T cells sorted from blood, taken in a trial of the OX40 agonist ivuxolimab. The chain is built from TRBV19 and TRBJ2-1; D not resolved. CDR3 amino acids: CASSINFAANEQFF. CDR3 coding DNA: TGTGCCAGTAGTATAAATTTCGCGGCCAATGAGCAGTTCTTC.